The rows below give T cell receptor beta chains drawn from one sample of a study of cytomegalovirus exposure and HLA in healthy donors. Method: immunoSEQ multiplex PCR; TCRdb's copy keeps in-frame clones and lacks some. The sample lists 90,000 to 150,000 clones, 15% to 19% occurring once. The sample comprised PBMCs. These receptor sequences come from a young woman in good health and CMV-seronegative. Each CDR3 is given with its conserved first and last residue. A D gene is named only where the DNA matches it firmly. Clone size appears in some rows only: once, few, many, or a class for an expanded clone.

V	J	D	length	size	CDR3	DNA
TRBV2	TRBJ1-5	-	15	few	CASSDAPRELQPQHF	TGTGCCAGCAGTGATGCTCCCAGAGAACTACAGCCCCAGCATTTT
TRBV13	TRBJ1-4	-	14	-	CASSSGGRNEKLFF	TGTGCCAGCAGCTCCGGGGGGAGAAATGAAAAACTGTTTTTT
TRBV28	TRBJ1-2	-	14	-	CASTLGAGNYGYTF	TGTGCCAGCACCCTGGGGGCAGGAAACTATGGCTACACCTTC
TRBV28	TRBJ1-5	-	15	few	CASSLGRALTQPQHF	TGTGCCAGCAGTTTGGGCAGGGCGTTGACTCAGCCCCAGCATTTT
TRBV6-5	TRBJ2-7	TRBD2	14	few	CASRASGGAAEQYF	TGTGCCAGCAGAGCTAGCGGGGGGGCCGCCGAGCAGTACTTC
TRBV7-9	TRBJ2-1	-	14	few	CASSLQDSYNEQFF	TGTGCCAGCAGCTTGCAGGACTCCTACAATGAGCAGTTCTTC
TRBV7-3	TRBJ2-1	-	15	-	CASSLTRGEYNEQFF	TGTGCCAGCAGCTTGACGCGGGGTGAGTACAATGAGCAGTTCTTC
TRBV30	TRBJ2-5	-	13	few	CAWTLRGRETQYF	TGTGCCTGGACCCTTAGAGGGCGGGAGACCCAGTACTTC
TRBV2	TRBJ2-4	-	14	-	CASRNRVGKNIQYF	TGTGCCAGCCGAAACCGGGTGGGCAAAAACATTCAGTACTTC
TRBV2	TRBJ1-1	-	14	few	CASGRRGSWTEAFF	TGTGCCAGCGGAAGGAGGGGTTCGTGGACTGAAGCTTTCTTT
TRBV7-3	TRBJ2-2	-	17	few	CASSLTHIRGNTGELFF	TGTGCCAGCAGCTTAACCCATATACGGGGGAACACCGGGGAGCTGTTTTTT
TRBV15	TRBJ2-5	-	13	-	CATCQGLSETQYF	TGTGCCACCTGCCAGGGGCTTAGTGAGACCCAGTACTTC
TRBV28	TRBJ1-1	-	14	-	CASTIQGLNTEAFF	TGTGCCAGCACCATACAGGGTCTGAACACTGAAGCTTTCTTT
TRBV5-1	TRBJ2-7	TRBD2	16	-	CASSPRTSGSHYEQYF	TGCGCCAGCAGCCCACGGACTAGCGGGAGTCACTACGAGCAGTACTTC
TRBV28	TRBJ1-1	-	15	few	CASSSTGLPDTEAFF	TGTGCCAGCAGTTCGACGGGACTCCCTGACACTGAAGCTTTCTTT
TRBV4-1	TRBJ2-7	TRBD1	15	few	CASSQDLPGGGEQYF	TGCGCCAGCAGCCAAGATCTCCCAGGGGGCGGCGAGCAGTACTTC
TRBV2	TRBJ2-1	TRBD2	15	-	CASSEGVAGANEQFF	TGTGCCAGCAGTGAGGGGGTAGCGGGGGCGAATGAGCAGTTCTTC
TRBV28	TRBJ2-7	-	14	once	CASTRTASSYEQYF	TGTGCCAGCACCCGGACAGCTAGCTCCTACGAGCAGTACTTC
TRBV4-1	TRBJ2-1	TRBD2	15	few	CASSQGLAGGDEQFF	TGCGCCAGCAGCCAAGGACTAGCGGGAGGGGATGAGCAGTTCTTC
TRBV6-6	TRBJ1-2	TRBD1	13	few	CASSRDSYYGYTF	TGTGCCAGCAGCCGGGACAGTTACTATGGCTACACCTTC
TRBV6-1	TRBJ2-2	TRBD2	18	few	CASSEVVSGGANTGELFF	TGTGCCAGCAGTGAAGTGGTTAGCGGGGGCGCGAACACCGGGGAGCTGTTTTTT
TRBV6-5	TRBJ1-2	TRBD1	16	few	CASSYRGTGGYYGYTF	TGTGCCAGCAGTTACAGGGGGACAGGGGGCTACTATGGCTACACCTTC
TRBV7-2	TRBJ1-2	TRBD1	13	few	CASSIGQASGYTF	TGTGCCAGCAGCATAGGACAGGCCTCAGGCTACACCTTC
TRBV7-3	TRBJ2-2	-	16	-	CASSRNAGGVAGELFF	TGTGCCAGCAGTCGAAACGCCGGAGGGGTGGCCGGGGAGCTGTTTTTT
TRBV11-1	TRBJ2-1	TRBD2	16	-	CASSLGAGVGYNEQFF	TGTGCCAGCAGCTTAGGAGCGGGAGTGGGATACAATGAGCAGTTCTTC
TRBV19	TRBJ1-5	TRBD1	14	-	CAIAQTGGNQPQHF	TGTGCCATCGCACAGACAGGGGGCAATCAGCCCCAGCATTTT
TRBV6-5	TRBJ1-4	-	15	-	CASSYLSGPNEKLFF	TGTGCCAGCAGTTACTTGTCAGGGCCGAATGAAAAACTGTTTTTT
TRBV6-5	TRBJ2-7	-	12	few	CASSYPRGSMYF	TGTGCCAGCAGTTACCCCCGGGGTAGTATGTACTTC
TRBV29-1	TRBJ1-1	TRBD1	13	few	CSGGTGGNTEAFF	TGCAGCGGGGGGACAGGGGGGAACACTGAAGCTTTCTTT
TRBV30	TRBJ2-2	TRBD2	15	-	CAWRNSGGDTGELFF	TGTGCCTGGAGGAATAGCGGGGGGGACACCGGGGAGCTGTTTTTT
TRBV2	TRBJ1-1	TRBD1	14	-	CASSADRENTEAFF	TGTGCCAGCAGTGCGGACAGGGAAAACACTGAAGCTTTCTTT
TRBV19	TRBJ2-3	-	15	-	CASSQGKRGTDTQYF	TGTGCCAGTAGTCAGGGCAAGAGAGGCACAGATACGCAGTATTTT
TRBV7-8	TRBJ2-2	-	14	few	CASSPLPNTGELFF	TGTGCCAGCAGCCCACTACCGAACACCGGGGAGCTGTTTTTT
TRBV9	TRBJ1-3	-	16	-	CASSVVGGFSGNTIYF	TGTGCCAGCAGCGTAGTGGGGGGGTTTTCTGGAAACACCATATATTTT
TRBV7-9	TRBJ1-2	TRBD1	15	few	CASSFFQGALYGYTF	TGTGCCAGCAGTTTTTTTCAGGGGGCCTTATATGGCTACACCTTC
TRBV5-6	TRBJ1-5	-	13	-	CARSPRGNQHQHF	TGTGCCAGAAGCCCCAGGGGCAATCAGCACCAGCATTTT
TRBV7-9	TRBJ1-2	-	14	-	CASSLPQGLYGYTF	TGTGCCAGCAGCTTACCGCAGGGACTCTATGGCTACACCTTC